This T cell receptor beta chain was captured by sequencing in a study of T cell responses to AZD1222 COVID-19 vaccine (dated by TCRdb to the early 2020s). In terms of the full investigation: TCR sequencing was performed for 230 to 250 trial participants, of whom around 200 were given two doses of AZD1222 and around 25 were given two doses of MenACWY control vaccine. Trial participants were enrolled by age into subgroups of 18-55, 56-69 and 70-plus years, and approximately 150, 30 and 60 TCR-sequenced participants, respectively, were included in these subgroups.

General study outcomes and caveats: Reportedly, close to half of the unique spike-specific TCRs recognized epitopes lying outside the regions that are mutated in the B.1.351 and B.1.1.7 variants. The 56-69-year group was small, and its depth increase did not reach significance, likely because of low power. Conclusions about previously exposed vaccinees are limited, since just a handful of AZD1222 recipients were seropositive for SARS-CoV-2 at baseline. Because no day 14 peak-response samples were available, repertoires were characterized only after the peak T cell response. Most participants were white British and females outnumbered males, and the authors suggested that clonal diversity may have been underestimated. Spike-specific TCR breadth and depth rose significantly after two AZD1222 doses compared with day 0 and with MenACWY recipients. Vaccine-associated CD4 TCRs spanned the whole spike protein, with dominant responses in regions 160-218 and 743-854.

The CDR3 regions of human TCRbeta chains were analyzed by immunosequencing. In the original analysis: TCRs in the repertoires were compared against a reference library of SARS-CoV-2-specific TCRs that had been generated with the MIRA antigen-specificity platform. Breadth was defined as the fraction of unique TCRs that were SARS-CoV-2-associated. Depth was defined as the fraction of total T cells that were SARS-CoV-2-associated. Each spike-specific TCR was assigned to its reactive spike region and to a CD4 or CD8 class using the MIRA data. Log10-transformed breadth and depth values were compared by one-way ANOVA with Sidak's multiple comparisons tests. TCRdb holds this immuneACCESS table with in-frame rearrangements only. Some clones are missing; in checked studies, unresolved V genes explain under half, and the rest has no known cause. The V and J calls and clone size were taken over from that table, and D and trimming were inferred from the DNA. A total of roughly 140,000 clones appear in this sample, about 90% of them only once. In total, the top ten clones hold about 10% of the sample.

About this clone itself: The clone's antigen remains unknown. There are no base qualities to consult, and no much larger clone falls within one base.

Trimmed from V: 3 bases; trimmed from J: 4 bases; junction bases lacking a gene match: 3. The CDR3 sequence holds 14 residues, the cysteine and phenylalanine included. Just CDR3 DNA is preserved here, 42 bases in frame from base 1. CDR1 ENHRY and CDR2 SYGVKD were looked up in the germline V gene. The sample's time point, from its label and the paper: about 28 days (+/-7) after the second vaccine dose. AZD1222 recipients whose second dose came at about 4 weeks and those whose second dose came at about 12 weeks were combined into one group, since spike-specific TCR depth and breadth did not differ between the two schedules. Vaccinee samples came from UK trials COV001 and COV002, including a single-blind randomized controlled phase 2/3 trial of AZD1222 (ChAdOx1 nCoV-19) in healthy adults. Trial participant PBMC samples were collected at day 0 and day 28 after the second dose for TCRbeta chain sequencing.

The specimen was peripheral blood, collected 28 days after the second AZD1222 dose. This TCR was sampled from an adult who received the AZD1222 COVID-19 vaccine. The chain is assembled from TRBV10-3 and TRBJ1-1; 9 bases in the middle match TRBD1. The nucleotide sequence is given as TGTGCCATCAGTGAAGGACAGGGGTTCACTGAAGCTTTCTTT. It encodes CAISEGQGFTEAFF.